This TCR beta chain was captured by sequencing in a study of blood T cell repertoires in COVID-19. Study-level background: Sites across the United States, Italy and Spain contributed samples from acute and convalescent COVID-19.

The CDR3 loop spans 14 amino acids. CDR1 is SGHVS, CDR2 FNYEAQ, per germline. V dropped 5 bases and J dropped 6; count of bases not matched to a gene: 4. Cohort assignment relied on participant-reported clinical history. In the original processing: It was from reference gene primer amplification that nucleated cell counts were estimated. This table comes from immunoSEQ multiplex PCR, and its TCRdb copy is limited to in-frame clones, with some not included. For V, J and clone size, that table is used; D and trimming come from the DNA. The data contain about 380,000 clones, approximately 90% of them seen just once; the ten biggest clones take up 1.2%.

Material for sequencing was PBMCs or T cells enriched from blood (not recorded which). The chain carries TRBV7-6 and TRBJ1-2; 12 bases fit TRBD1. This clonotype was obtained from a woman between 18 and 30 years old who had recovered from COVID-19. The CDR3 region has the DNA TGTGCCAGCAGCCAGGGACAGGGGGCGAATGGCTACACCTTC. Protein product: CASSQGQGANGYTF.